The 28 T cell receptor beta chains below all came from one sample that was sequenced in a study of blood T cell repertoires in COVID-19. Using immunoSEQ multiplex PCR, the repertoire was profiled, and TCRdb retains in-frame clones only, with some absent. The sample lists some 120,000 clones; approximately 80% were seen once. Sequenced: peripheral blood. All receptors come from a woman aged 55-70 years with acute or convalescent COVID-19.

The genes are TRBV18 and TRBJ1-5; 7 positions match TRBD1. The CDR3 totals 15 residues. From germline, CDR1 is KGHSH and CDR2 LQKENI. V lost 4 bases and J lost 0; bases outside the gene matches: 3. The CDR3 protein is CASSLGQVSNQPQHF. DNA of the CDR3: TGTGCCAGCTCACTAGGACAGGTTAGCAATCAGCCCCAGCATTTT.

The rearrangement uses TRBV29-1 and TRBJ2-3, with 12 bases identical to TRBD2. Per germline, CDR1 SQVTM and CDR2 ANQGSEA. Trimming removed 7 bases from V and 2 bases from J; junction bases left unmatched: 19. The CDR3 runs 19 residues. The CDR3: CSAKKGLAGPLSPTDTQYF. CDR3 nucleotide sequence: TGCAGCGCCAAAAAAGGACTAGCGGGGCCTCTTAGCCCCACAGATACGCAGTATTTT.

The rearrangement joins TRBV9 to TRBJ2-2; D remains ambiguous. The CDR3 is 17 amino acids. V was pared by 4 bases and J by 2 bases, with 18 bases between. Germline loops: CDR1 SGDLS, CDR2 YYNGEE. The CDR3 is CASSPSALAFNTGELFF. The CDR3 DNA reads TGTGCCAGCAGCCCATCAGCGTTGGCTTTTAACACCGGGGAGCTGTTTTTT.

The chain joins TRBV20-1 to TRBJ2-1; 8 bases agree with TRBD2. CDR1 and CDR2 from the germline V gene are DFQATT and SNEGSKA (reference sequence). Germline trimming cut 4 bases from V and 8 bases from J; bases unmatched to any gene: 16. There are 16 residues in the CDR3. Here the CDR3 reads CSAIEGSSGGWDEQFF. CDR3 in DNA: TGCAGTGCTATTGAGGGAAGCAGCGGGGGCTGGGATGAGCAGTTCTTC.

The CDR3 loop reads CASSPLGGASYGYTF. CDR3 bases: TGTGCCAGCTCACCTCTCGGAGGGGCCTCCTATGGCTACACCTTC. The chain employs TRBV18 and TRBJ1-2; D might be TRBD1 (5 bases). V lost 3 bases, J lost 4 bases, and 15 bases lay in between. Germline values: CDR1 KGHSH, CDR2 LQKENI. The CDR3 covers 15 residues.

The CDR3 here is CASSSSGTGDEQYV. Written as DNA, the CDR3 is TGCGCCAGCAGCAGCTCCGGGACAGGGGACGAGCAGTACGTC. The chain recombines TRBV5-1 with TRBJ2-7; 10 nucleotides agree with TRBD1. Trimming removed 4 bases from V and 5 bases from J; junction bases left unmatched: 6. Germline loops: CDR1 SGHRS, CDR2 YFSETQ. The CDR3 totals 14 residues.

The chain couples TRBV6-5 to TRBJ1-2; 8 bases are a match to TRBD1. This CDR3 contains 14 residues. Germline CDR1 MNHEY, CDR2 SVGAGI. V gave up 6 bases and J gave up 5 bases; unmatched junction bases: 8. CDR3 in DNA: TGTGCCAGCAGGGCAGGGGGCGCTGGATATGGCTACACCTTC. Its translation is CASRAGGAGYGYTF.

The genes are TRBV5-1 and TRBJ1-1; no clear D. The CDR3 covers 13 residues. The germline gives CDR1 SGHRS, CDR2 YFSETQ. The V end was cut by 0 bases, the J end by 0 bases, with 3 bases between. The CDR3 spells CASSLGVNTEAFF. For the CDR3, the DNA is TGCGCCAGCAGCTTGGGAGTGAACACTGAAGCTTTCTTT.

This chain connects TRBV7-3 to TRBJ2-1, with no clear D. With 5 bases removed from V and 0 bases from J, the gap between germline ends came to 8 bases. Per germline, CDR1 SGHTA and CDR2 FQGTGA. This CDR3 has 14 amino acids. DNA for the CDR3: TGTGCCAGCAGCCCAGGAAGCTCCTACAATGAGCAGTTCTTC. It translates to CASSPGSSYNEQFF.

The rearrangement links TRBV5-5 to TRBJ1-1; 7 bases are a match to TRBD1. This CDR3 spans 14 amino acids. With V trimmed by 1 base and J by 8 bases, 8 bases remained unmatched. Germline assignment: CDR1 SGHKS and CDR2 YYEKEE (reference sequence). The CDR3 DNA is TGTGCCAGCAGCTTGAATTTGGACAGGTTCGAAGCTTTCTTT. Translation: CASSLNLDRFEAFF.

In DNA form, the CDR3 reads TGTGCCAGCAGCCAAGGGGCGGGGGCAGATACGCAGTATTTT. Translation gives CASSQGAGADTQYF. The genes are TRBV3-1 (or the pseudogene TRBV3-2) and TRBJ2-3; 7 nucleotides agree with TRBD2. The CDR3 loop spans 14 amino acids. J was trimmed by 4 bases and V by 1 base; bases with no gene match: 2. Per the germline V gene, CDR1 is LGHDT and CDR2 is YNNKEL (reference sequence).

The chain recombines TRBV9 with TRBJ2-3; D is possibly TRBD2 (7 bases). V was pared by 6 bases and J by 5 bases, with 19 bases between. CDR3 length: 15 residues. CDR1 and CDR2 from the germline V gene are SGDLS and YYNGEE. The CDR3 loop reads CASTHRGASVDTQYF. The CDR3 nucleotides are TGTGCCAGCACCCACCGGGGGGCCTCGGTAGATACGCAGTATTTT.

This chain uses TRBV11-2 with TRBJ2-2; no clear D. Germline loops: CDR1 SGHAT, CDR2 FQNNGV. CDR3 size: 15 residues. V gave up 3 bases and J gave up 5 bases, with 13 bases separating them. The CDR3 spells CASSFNLERTGELFF. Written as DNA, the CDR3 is TGTGCCAGCAGCTTTAATCTGGAGAGGACCGGGGAGCTGTTTTTT.

The CDR3 is CASSSWGQGGSWEQYV. In nucleotides, the CDR3 is TGTGCCAGCAGCTCGTGGGGACAGGGCGGGTCGTGGGAGCAGTACGTC. This sequence joins TRBV5-6 and TRBJ2-7; 9 positions agree with TRBD1. This CDR3 contains 16 residues. CDR1 SGHDT and CDR2 YYEEEE come from the germline V gene. V dropped 3 bases and J dropped 7; count of bases not matched to a gene: 14.

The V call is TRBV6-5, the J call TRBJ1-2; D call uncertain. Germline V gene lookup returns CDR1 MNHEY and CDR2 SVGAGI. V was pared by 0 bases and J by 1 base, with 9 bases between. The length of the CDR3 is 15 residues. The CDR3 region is CASSYSEGGNYGYTF. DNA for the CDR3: TGTGCCAGCAGTTACTCTGAGGGTGGTAACTATGGCTACACCTTC.

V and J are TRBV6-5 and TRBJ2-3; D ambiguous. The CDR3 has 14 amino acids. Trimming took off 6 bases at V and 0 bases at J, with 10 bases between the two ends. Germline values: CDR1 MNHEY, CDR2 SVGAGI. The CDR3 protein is CASSPTGSTDTQYF. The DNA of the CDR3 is TGTGCCAGCAGCCCGACTGGTAGCACAGATACGCAGTATTTT.

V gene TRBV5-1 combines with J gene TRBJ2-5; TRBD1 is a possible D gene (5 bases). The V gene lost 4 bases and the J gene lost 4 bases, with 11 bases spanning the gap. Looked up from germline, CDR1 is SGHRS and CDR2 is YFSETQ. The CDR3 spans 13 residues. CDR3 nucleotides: TGCGCCAGCAGCCTAGGGCAGGGAGAGACCCAGTACTTC. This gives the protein CASSLGQGETQYF.

The CDR3 reads CASRPGLSTDTQYF. As DNA, the CDR3 is TGTGCCAGCAGACCGGGACTCAGCACAGATACGCAGTATTTT. The rearrangement uses TRBV9 and TRBJ2-3, with TRBD2 as a possible D gene (6 bases). Germline loops: CDR1 SGDLS, CDR2 YYNGEE. The CDR3 covers 14 residues. V dropped 5 bases and J dropped 0 bases, with 10 bases sitting between them.

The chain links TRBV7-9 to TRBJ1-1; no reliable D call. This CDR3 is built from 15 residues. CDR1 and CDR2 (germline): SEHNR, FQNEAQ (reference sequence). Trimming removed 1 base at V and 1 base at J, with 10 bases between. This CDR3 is CASSLVQAGNTEAFF. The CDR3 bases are TGTGCCAGCAGCTTAGTGCAGGCAGGGAACACTGAAGCTTTCTTT.

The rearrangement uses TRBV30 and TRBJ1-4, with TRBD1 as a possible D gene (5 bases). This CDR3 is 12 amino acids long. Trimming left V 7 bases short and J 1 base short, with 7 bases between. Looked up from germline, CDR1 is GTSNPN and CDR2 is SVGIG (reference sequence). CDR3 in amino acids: CASRVTNEKLFF. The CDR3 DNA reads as TGTGCCTCCAGGGTAACTAATGAAAAACTGTTTTTT.

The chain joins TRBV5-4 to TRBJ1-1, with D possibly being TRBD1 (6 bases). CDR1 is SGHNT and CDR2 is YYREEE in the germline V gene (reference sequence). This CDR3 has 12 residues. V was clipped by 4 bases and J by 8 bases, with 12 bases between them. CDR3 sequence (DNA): TGTGCCAGCAGCGTGGGGACATCGGAAGCTTTCTTT. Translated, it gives CASSVGTSEAFF.

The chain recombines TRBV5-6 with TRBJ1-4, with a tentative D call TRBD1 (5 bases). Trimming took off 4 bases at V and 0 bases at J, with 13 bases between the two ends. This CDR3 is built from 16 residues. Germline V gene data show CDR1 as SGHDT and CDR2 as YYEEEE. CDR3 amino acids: CASSLLGASTNEKLFF. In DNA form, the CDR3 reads TGTGCCAGCAGCCTTTTAGGGGCTTCAACTAATGAAAAACTGTTTTTT.

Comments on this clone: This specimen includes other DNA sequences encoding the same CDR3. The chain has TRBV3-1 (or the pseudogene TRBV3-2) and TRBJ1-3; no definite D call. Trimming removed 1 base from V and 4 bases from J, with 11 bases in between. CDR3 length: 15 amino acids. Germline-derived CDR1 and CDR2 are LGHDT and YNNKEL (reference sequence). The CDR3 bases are TGTGCCAGCAGCCAAGTTCCCGGGTCAGGAAACACCATATATTTT. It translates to CASSQVPGSGNTIYF.

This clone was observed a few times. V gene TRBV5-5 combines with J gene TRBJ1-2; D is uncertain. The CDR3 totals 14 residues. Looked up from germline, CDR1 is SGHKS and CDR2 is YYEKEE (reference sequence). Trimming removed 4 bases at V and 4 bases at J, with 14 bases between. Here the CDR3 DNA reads TGTGCCAGCAGCCGCGAGATTAGGAGCTATGGCTACACCTTC. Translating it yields CASSREIRSYGYTF. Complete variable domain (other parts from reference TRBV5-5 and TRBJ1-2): DAGVTQSPTHLIKTRGQQVTLRCSPISGHKSVSWYQQVLGQGPQFIFQYYEKEERGRGNFPDRFSARQFPNYSSELNVNALLLGDSALYLCASSREIRSYGYTFGSGTRLTVV.

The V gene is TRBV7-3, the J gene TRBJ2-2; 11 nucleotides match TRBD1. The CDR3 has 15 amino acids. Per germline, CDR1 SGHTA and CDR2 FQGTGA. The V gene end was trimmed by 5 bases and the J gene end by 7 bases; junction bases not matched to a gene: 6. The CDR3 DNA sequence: TGTGCCAGCAGCGCCCAGGGACAGGGGGGCGGGGAGCTGTTTTTT. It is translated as CASSAQGQGGGELFF.

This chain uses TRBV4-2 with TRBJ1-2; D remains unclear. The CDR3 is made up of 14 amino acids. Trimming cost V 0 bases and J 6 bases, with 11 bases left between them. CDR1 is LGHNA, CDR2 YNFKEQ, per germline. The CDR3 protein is CASSQDGVEDGYTF. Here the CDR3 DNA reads TGTGCCAGCAGCCAAGACGGGGTGGAGGATGGCTACACCTTC.

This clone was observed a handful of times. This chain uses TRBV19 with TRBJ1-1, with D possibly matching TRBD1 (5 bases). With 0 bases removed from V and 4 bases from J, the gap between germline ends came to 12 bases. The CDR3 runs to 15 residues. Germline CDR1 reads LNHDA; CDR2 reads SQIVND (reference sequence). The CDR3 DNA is TGTGCCAGTAGTATAGAGCAGGGTAGGGGCACTGAAGCTTTCTTT. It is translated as CASSIEQGRGTEAFF.

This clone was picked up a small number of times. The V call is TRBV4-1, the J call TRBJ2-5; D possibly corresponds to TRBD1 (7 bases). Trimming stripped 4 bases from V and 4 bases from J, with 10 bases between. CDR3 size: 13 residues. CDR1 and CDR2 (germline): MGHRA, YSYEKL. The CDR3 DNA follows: TGCGCCAGCAGCCTTCAGGGGGGAGAGACCCAGTACTTC. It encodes CASSLQGGETQYF.